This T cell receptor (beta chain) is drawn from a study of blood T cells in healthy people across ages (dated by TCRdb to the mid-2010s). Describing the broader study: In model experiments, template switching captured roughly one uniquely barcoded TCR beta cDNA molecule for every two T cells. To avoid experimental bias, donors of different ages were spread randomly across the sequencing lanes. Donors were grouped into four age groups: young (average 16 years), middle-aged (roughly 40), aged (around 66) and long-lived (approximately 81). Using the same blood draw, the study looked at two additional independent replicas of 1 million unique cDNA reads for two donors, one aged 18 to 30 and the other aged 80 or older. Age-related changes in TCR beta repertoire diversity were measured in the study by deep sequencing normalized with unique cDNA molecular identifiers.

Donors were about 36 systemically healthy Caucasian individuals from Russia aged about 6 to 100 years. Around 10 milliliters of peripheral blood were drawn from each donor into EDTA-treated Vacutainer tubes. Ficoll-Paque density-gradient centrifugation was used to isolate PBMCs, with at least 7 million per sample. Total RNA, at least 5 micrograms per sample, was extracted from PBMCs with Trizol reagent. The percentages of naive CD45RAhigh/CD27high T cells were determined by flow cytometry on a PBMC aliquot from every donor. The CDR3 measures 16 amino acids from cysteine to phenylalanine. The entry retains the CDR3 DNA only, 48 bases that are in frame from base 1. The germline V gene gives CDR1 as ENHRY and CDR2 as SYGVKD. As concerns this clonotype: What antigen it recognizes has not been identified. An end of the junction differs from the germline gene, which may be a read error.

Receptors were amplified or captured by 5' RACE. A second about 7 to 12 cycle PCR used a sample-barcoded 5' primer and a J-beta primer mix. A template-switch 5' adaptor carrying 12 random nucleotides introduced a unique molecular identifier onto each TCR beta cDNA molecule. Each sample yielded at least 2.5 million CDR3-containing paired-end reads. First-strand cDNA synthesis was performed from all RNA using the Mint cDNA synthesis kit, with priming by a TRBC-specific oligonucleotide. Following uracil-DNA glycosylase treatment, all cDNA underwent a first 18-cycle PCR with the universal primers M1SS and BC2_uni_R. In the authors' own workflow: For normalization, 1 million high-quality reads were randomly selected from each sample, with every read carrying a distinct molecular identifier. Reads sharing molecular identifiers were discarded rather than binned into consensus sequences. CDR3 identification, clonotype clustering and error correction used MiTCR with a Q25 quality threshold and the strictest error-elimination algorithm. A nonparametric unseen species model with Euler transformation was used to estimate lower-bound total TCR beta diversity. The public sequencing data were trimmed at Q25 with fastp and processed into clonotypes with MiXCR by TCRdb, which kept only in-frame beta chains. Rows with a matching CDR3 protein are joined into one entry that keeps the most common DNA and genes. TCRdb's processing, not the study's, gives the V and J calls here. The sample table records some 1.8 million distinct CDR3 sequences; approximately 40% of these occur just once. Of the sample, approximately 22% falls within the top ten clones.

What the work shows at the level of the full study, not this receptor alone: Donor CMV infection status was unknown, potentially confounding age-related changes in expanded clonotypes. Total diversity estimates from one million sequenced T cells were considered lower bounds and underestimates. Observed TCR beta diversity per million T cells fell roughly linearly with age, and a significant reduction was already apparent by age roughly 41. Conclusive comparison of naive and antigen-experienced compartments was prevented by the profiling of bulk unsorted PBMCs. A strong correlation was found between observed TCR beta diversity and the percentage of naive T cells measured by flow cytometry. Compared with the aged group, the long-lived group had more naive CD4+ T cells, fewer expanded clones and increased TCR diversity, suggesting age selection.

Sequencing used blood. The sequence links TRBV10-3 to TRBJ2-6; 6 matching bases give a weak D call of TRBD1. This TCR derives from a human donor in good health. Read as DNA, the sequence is TGTGCCATGACCGGACAGATAGCCTCTGGGACCAACGTCCTGACTTTC. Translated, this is CAMTGQIASGTNVLTF.